Following are 7 T cell receptor beta chains from one sample sequenced in a study of response to subunit inactivated influenza vaccine. TCRdb re-called the RT-PCR reads with MiXCR, one entry per CDR3 protein. The sample records fewer than 750,000 distinct CDR3 sequences, around 13% being singletons. The sequenced sample was PBMCs from blood, obtained approximately 12 days after vaccination. The receptors shown here come from a man aged 45-60 years who received an inactivated influenza vaccine.

This clonotype turned up a few times. CDR3 DNA: TGTGCCAGCAGCCGGGGAACTAGCGTCGAGCAGTACTTC. It yields the protein CASSRGTSVEQYF. This chain links TRBV12-3 or TRBV12-4 with TRBJ2-7, with 7 bases aligning to TRBD2. Trimming at V came to 6 bases and at J to 6 bases, leaving 8 bases not matched to a gene. This CDR3 has 13 amino acids.

V gene TRBV6-4 combines with J gene TRBJ2-2; possible D gene TRBD1, 5 bases. Trimming removed 2 bases from V and 3 bases from J, with 7 bases in between. The germline gives CDR1 MRHNA, CDR2 SNTAGT. The CDR3 covers 14 residues. The CDR3 loop reads CASSDRGDTGELFF. The CDR3 nucleotides read TGTGCCAGCAGTGACAGGGGTGACACCGGGGAGCTGTTTTTT.

The V and J genes are TRBV11-2 and TRBJ1-4; 8 bases fit TRBD1. Germline loops: CDR1 SGHAT, CDR2 FQNNGV. Trimming cost V 5 bases and J 8 bases; bases outside gene matches: 10. This CDR3 is built from 15 residues. The CDR3 coding sequence is TGTGCCAGCAGCGAACCCGGGACAGGCTGGGAAAAACTGTTTTTT. It encodes CASSEPGTGWEKLFF.

V is TRBV7-8 and J is TRBJ1-5; the D is unclear. In germline, CDR1 is SGHVS, CDR2 FQNEAQ. The CDR3 is 15 residues long. Trimming stripped 4 bases from V and 3 bases from J, with 13 bases between. CDR3 residues: CASSSQVTDNQPQHF. In DNA form, the CDR3 reads TGTGCCAGCAGCTCGCAGGTGACGGACAATCAGCCCCAGCATTTT.

Only a few counts were recorded for this clonotype. V and J are TRBV5-1 and TRBJ2-4; no definite D call. The CDR3 is 12 amino acids. CDR1 is SGHRS and CDR2 is YFSETQ in the germline V gene. V was cut by 2 bases and J by 6 bases, with 6 bases left in between. Written as DNA, the CDR3 is TGCGCCAGCAGCTTCCTATTAAACATTCAGTACTTC. Residues: CASSFLLNIQYF.

This clonotype has just a few counts. The CDR3 loop is CASSYGPSQETQYF. CDR3 nucleotides: TGTGCCAGCAGTTACGGTCCCTCCCAAGAGACCCAGTACTTC. The chain recombines TRBV6-5 with TRBJ2-5; no reliable D call. Trimming left V 2 bases short and J 1 base short, with 8 bases between. This CDR3 is built from 14 residues. Germline V lookup: CDR1 MNHEY, CDR2 SVGAGI.

This clonotype was counted once. The chain carries TRBV27 and TRBJ2-7; perhaps TRBD1 as D (5 bases). The V end was cut by 5 bases, the J end by 3 bases, with 14 bases between. Germline loops: CDR1 MNHEY, CDR2 SMNVEV (reference sequence). The CDR3 consists of 14 residues. The chain's CDR3 is CASSLVGARYEQYF. The CDR3 DNA reads as TGTGCCAGCAGTCTCGTAGGGGCGCGCTACGAGCAGTACTTC.